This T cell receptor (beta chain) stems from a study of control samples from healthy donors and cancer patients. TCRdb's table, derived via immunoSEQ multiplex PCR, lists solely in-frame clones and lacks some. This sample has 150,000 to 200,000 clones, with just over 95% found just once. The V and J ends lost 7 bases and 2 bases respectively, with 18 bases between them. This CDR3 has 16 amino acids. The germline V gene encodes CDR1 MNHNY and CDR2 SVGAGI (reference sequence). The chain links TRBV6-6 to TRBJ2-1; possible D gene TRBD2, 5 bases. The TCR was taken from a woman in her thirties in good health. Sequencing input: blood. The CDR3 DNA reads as TGTGCCAGCACCGTCGGCGGCGGGCAAACCTACAATGAGCAGTTCTTC. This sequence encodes CASTVGGGQTYNEQFF.